This passage covers 23 T cell receptor beta chains from one sample sequenced in a study of blood T cell repertoires in COVID-19. TCRdb keeps only in-frame clones here, not all; method: immunoSEQ multiplex PCR. The table lists about 140,000 clones, about 89% of them singletons. The sample was peripheral blood. These receptors all come from a man between 60 and 70 years old with active or convalescent COVID-19.

The CDR3: CASRQGGSYNSPLHF. The DNA for the CDR3 is TGTGCCTCCCGACAGGGGGGCTCCTATAATTCACCCCTCCACTTT. V and J are TRBV30 and TRBJ1-6; TRBD1 matches 9 bases. Germline lookup yields CDR1 GTSNPN and CDR2 SVGIG (reference sequence). The CDR3 is 15 amino acids. Trimming at V came to 7 bases and at J to 0 bases, leaving 4 bases not matched to a gene.

The chain has TRBV7-3 and TRBJ1-1, with D tentatively TRBD1 (6 bases). Germline V CDR1 and CDR2: SGHTA, FQGTGA. Trimming stripped 4 bases from V and 4 bases from J, with 13 bases between. CDR3 length: 14 amino acids. CDR3 sequence: CASSSQGEGTEAFF. The DNA of the CDR3 is TGTGCCAGCAGCTCACAGGGAGAGGGCACTGAAGCTTTCTTT.

This clone was seen only once. The chain recombines TRBV13 with TRBJ2-1; 15 bases fit TRBD2. CDR3 length equals 16 residues. The germline V gene encodes CDR1 PRHDT and CDR2 FYEKMQ (reference sequence). V lost 5 bases, J lost 9 bases, and 8 bases stayed unmatched. CDR3 sequence: CASSTGTSGRMGEQFF. CDR3 bases: TGTGCCAGCAGCACCGGGACTAGCGGGAGGATGGGTGAGCAGTTCTTC.

This clone was seen once. The chain couples TRBV6-5 to TRBJ1-1; tentative D call: TRBD1 (6 bases). CDR3 size: 13 residues. The germline V gene has CDR1 MNHEY and CDR2 SVGAGI. V gave up 6 bases and J gave up 1 base, with 9 bases separating them. The CDR3 is CASRVGGNTEAFF. CDR3 nucleotide sequence: TGTGCCAGCAGAGTAGGGGGGAACACTGAAGCTTTCTTT.

J is TRBJ1-4 and V is TRBV28; D might be TRBD1 (5 bases). There are 12 residues in the CDR3. Germline V gene sequence: CDR1 MDHEN, CDR2 SYDVKM. Trimming stripped 3 bases from V and 7 bases from J, with 6 bases between. In DNA form, the CDR3 reads TGTGCCAGCAGTTTCGGGGGTGAAAAACTGTTTTTT. It yields the protein CASSFGGEKLFF.

This clone was picked up one time. J is TRBJ2-4 and V is TRBV7-3; D may be TRBD2 (6 bases). This CDR3 comprises 13 residues. The germline gives CDR1 SGHTA, CDR2 FQGTGA. V lost 5 bases and J lost 5, with 10 bases in between. CDR3 loop: CASSTGGQNIQYF. CDR3 nucleotide sequence: TGTGCCAGCAGCACCGGGGGACAAAACATTCAGTACTTC.

This chain connects TRBV18 to TRBJ1-4, with 7 bases aligning to TRBD1. CDR3 size: 14 residues. From germline, CDR1 is KGHSH and CDR2 LQKENI. The trim removed 5 bases at V and 3 bases at J, leaving 3 bases unmatched. For the CDR3, the DNA is TGTGCCAGCTCAGAGGGACAGTCTAATGAAAAACTGTTTTTT. Amino acid sequence: CASSEGQSNEKLFF.

This chain connects TRBV19 to TRBJ1-2, with 7 bases fitting TRBD1. Germline loops: CDR1 LNHDA, CDR2 SQIVND (reference sequence). V lost 5 bases to trimming and J lost 3 bases; unmatched junction nucleotides: 6. The length of the CDR3 is 14 residues. The CDR3 DNA sequence: TGTGCCAGTAGTGCGCGACAGGGAGACTATGGCTACACCTTC. It encodes CASSARQGDYGYTF. Full variable domain (outside the CDR3, taken from reference TRBV19 and TRBJ1-2): DGGITQSPKYLFRKEGQNVTLSCEQNLNHDAMYWYRQDPGQGLRLIYYSQIVNDFQKGDIAEGYSVSREKKESFPLTVTSAQKNPTAFYLCASSARQGDYGYTFGSGTRLTVV.

V and J are TRBV4-2 and TRBJ2-3; 9 bases match TRBD2. With 0 bases clipped from V and 6 bases from J, the junction kept 1 base outside the gene matches. The CDR3 sequence is 14 residues long. CDR1 is LGHNA and CDR2 is YNFKEQ in the germline V gene. As DNA, the CDR3 is TGTGCCAGCAGCCAAGAGCGGGGGGGGGATACGCAGTATTTT. It specifies CASSQERGGDTQYF.

The CDR3 protein is CAISDRVWDTDTQYF. CDR3 nucleotide sequence: TGTGCCATCAGCGACAGGGTATGGGACACAGATACGCAGTATTTT. The V gene is TRBV10-3, the J gene TRBJ2-3, with 7 bases aligning to TRBD1. The trim removed 6 bases at V and 2 bases at J, leaving 8 bases unmatched. Germline V gives CDR1 ENHRY, CDR2 SYGVKD. This CDR3 has 15 residues.

This chain joins TRBV14 and TRBJ2-1; TRBD1 matches 8 bases. Trimming removed 4 bases from V and 6 bases from J; junction bases left unmatched: 11. The CDR3 is 16 amino acids. Germline V gives CDR1 SGHDN, CDR2 FVKESK. The CDR3 protein is CASSPPRQGASNEQFF. The CDR3 region has the DNA TGTGCCAGCAGCCCCCCGAGGCAGGGGGCGAGCAATGAGCAGTTCTTC.

The rearrangement joins TRBV18 to TRBJ2-2; 8 bases match TRBD1. V dropped 3 bases and J dropped 4; count of bases not matched to a gene: 1. The CDR3 has 14 residues. Germline assignment: CDR1 KGHSH and CDR2 LQKENI. The CDR3 nucleotides read TGTGCCAGCTCACCGGGACAGGCCACCGGGGAGCTGTTTTTT. Amino acid sequence: CASSPGQATGELFF.

The chain combines TRBV27 with TRBJ2-1; 9 nucleotides line up with TRBD1. Germline V gives CDR1 MNHEY, CDR2 SMNVEV (reference sequence). V dropped 6 bases and J dropped 3; count of bases not matched to a gene: 6. CDR3 size: 15 residues. CDR3 residues: CASSSGTGSYNEQFF. The CDR3 bases are TGTGCCAGCAGCTCCGGGACAGGGAGCTACAATGAGCAGTTCTTC.

V is TRBV27 and J is TRBJ1-1; no firm D call. Trimming removed 1 base at V and 4 bases at J, with 7 bases between. This CDR3 spans 13 amino acids. Germline values: CDR1 MNHEY, CDR2 SMNVEV (reference sequence). CDR3 sequence: CASSLFRGTEAFF. In nucleotides, the CDR3 is TGTGCCAGCAGTTTATTCCGGGGCACTGAAGCTTTCTTT.

This clone has more than one count but fewer than ten. The CDR3 loop is CATTERGRELYGYTF. The CDR3 nucleotides are TGTGCCACCACTGAAAGGGGGAGGGAGCTCTATGGCTACACCTTC. The gene calls are TRBV24-1 and TRBJ1-2, with D possibly being TRBD1 (6 bases). CDR3 length: 15 residues. The V end lost 8 bases, the J end lost 4 bases, and 19 bases lay between the germline ends. Germline loops: CDR1 KGHDR, CDR2 SFDVKD.

The rearrangement uses TRBV24-1 and TRBJ2-3; no definite D call. Germline CDR1 KGHDR, CDR2 SFDVKD. Trimming took off 1 base at V and 4 bases at J, with 11 bases between the two ends. The CDR3 runs 15 residues. CDR3 sequence: CATSDLSGLSDTQYF. The CDR3 DNA reads TGTGCCACCAGTGATTTATCGGGTCTTTCAGATACGCAGTATTTT.

V usage is TRBV28 and J usage is TRBJ2-2; D is unclear. The CDR3 consists of 13 residues. With 3 bases removed from V and 3 bases from J, the gap between germline ends came to 5 bases. Germline CDR1 is MDHEN and CDR2 is SYDVKM. This CDR3 reads CASSFPDTGELFF. The CDR3 DNA is TGTGCCAGCAGTTTCCCCGACACCGGGGAGCTGTTTTTT.

As to this clone: The sample contains more than one DNA sequence encoding this CDR3. The chain carries TRBV20-1 and TRBJ2-7; a possible D gene is TRBD1 (5 bases). Germline V gene lookup returns CDR1 DFQATT and CDR2 SNEGSKA (reference sequence). V lost 3 bases and J lost 5, with 8 bases in between. This CDR3 region has 11 residues. CDR3 sequence reads: CSASPRDEQYF. CDR3 in DNA: TGCAGTGCTAGTCCCAGGGACGAGCAGTACTTC.

The genes are TRBV13 and TRBJ2-3, with 16 bases that match TRBD2. CDR1 and CDR2 from the germline V gene are PRHDT and FYEKMQ (reference sequence). V was pared by 4 bases and J by 2 bases, with 3 bases of the junction left unmatched. CDR3 length equals 17 residues. CDR3 coding DNA: TGTGCCAGCAGCTCGGGACTAGCGGGGGGGAACACAGATACGCAGTATTTT. Protein product: CASSSGLAGGNTDTQYF.

The chain uses TRBV7-2 and TRBJ2-1; 12 nucleotides line up with TRBD1. The germline V gene has CDR1 SGHTA and CDR2 FQGNSA. Trimming removed 6 bases from V and 8 bases from J; junction bases left unmatched: 5. This CDR3 region has 14 residues. Here the CDR3 reads CASSGTGGGDEQFF. The CDR3 nucleotides read TGTGCCAGCAGTGGGACAGGGGGCGGCGATGAGCAGTTCTTC.

This chain connects TRBV7-2 to TRBJ1-1; D is perhaps TRBD1 (5 bases). The CDR3 covers 13 residues. Trimming cost V 5 bases and J 7 bases, with 14 bases left between them. Germline V gene lookup returns CDR1 SGHTA and CDR2 FQGNSA. As DNA, the CDR3 is TGTGCCAGCAGCCTCGGGGGGTTTGGTGAAGCTTTCTTT. Protein sequence: CASSLGGFGEAFF.

The chain uses TRBV20-1 and TRBJ2-5; TRBD2 aligns across 7 bases. The CDR3 has 10 amino acids. In germline, CDR1 is DFQATT, CDR2 SNEGSKA (reference sequence). J lost 7 bases, V lost 8 bases, and 4 bases had no gene match. The CDR3 DNA is TGCAGTTGGGGGGAGGGGACCCAGTACTTC. Translated: CSWGEGTQYF.

The J gene is TRBJ1-4, the V gene TRBV3-1 (or the pseudogene TRBV3-2), with 7 bases fitting TRBD1. With 6 bases clipped from V and 8 bases from J, the junction kept 12 bases outside the gene matches. The CDR3 totals 15 residues. Per germline, CDR1 LGHDT and CDR2 YNNKEL (reference sequence). In DNA form, the CDR3 reads TGTGCCAGCAGTCAACAGGGGCTCAGTCGAGAAAAACTGTTTTTT. Translated, it gives CASSQQGLSREKLFF.